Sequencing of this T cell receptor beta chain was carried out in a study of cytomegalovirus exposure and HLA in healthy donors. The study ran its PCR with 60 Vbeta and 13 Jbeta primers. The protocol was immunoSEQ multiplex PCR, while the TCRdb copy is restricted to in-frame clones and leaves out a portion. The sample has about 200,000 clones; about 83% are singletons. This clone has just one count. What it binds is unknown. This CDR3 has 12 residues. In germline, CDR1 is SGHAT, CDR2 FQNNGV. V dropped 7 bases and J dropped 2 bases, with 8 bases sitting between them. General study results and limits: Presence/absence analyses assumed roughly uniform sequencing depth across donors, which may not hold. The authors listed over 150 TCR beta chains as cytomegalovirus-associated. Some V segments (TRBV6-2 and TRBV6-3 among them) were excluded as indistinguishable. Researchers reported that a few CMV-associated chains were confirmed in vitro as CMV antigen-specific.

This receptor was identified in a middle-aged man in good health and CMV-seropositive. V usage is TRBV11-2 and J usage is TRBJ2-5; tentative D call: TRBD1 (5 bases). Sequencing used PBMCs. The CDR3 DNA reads TGTGCCAGCAAGGCAGGGCAAGAGACCCAGTACTTC. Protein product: CASKAGQETQYF. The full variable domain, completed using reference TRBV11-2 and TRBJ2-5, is EAGVAQSPRYKIIEKRQSVAFWCNPISGHATLYWYQQILGQGPKLLIQFQNNGVVDDSQLPKDRFSAERLKGVDSTLKIQPAKLEDSAVYLCASKAGQETQYFGPGTRLLVL.